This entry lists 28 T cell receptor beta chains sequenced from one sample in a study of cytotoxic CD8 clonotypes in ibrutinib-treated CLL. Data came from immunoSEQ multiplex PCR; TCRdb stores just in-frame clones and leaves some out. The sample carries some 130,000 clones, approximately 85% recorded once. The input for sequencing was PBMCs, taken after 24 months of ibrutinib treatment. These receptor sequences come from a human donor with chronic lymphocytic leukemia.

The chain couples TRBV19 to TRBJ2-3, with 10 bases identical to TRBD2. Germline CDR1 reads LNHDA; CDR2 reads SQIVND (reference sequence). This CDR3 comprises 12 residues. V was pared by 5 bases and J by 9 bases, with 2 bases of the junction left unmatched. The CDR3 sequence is CASSVTSGTQYF. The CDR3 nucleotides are TGTGCCAGTAGTGTGACTAGCGGGACGCAGTATTTT.

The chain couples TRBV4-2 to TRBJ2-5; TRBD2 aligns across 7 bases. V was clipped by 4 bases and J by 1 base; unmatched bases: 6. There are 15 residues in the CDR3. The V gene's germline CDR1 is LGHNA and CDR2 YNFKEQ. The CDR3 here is CASSLGTNGQETQYF. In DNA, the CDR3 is TGTGCCAGCAGCCTCGGGACTAACGGCCAAGAGACCCAGTACTTC.

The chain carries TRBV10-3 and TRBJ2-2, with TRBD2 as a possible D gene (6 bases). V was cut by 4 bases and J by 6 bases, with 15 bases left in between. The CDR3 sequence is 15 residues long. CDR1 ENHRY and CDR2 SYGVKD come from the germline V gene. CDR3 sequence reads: CAISAADGDSGELFF. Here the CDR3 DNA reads TGTGCCATCAGTGCCGCAGACGGGGACTCCGGGGAGCTGTTTTTT.

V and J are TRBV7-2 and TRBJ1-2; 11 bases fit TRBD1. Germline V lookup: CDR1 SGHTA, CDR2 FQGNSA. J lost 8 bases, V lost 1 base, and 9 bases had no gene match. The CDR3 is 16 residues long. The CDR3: CASSLGRTGGATGYTF. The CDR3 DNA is TGTGCCAGCAGCTTAGGGAGGACAGGGGGCGCGACAGGCTACACCTTC.

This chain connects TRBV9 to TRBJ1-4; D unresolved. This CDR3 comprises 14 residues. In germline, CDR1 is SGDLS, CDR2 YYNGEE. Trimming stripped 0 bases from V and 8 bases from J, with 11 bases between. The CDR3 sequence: CASSVEPAEEKLFF. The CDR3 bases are TGTGCCAGCAGCGTAGAACCGGCAGAAGAAAAACTGTTTTTT.

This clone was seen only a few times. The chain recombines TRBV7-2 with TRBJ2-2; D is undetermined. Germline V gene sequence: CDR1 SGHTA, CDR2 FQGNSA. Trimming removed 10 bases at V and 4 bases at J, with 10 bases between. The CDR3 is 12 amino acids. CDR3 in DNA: TGTGCCACCAGGTCCAGCACCGGGGAGCTGTTTTTT. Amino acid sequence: CATRSSTGELFF.

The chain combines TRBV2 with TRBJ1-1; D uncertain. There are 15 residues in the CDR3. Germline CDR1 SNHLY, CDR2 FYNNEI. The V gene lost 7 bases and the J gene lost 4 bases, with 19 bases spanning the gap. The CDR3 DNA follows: TGTGCCAGCAACCGCCGAGGAGTGACGGCCACTGAAGCTTTCTTT. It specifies CASNRRGVTATEAFF.

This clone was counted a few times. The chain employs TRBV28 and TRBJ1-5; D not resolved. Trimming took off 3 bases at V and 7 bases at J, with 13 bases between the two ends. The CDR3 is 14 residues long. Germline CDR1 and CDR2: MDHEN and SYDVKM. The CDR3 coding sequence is TGTGCCAGCAGTTTTGGTTCGGTAAACCAGCCCCAGCATTTT. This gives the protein CASSFGSVNQPQHF. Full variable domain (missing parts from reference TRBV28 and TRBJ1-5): DVKVTQSSRYLVKRTGEKVFLECVQDMDHENMFWYRQDPGLGLRLIYFSYDVKMKEKGDIPEGYSVSREKKERFSLILESASTNQTSMYLCASSFGSVNQPQHFGDGTRLSIL.

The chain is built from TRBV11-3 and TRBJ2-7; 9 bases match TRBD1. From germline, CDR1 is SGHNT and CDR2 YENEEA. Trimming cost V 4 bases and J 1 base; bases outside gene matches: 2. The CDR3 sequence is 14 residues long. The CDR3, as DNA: TGTGCCAGCAGCTGGGGGACAGGGTCCTACGAGCAGTACTTC. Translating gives CASSWGTGSYEQYF.

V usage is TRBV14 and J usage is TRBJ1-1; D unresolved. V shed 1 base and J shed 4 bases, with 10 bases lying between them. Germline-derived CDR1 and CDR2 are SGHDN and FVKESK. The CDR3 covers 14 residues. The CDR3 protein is CASSQAGGGTEAFF. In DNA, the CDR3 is TGTGCCAGCAGCCAAGCTGGAGGTGGCACTGAAGCTTTCTTT. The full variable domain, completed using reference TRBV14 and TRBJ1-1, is EAGVTQFPSHSVIEKGQTVTLRCDPISGHDNLYWYRRVMGKEIKFLLHFVKESKQDESGMPNNRFLAERTGGTYSTLKVQPAELEDSGVYFCASSQAGGGTEAFFGQGTRLTVV.

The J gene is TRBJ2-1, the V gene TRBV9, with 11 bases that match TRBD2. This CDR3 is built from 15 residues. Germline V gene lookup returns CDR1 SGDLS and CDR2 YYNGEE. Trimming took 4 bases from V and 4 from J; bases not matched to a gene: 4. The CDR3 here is CASSSRLAGYNEQFF. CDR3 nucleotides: TGTGCCAGCAGCTCGCGACTAGCGGGATACAATGAGCAGTTCTTC.

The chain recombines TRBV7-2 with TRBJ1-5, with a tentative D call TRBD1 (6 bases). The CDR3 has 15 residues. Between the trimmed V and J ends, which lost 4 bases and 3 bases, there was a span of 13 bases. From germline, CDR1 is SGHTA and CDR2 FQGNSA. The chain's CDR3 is CASSSGGLHNQPQHF. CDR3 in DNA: TGTGCCAGCAGCTCGGGGGGGCTCCACAATCAGCCCCAGCATTTT. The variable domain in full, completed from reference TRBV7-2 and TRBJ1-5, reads GAGVSQSPSNKVTEKGKDVELRCDPISGHTALYWYRQSLGQGLEFLIYFQGNSAPDKSGLPSDRFSAERTGGSVSTLTIQRTQQEDSAVYLCASSSGGLHNQPQHFGDGTRLSIL.

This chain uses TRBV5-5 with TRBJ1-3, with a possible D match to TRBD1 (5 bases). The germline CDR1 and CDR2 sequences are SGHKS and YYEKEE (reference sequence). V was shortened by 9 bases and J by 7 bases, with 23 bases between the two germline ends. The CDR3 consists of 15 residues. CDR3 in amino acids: CANYARDLGRNTIYF. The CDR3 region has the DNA TGTGCCAACTACGCCAGGGATCTTGGTCGGAACACCATATATTTT.

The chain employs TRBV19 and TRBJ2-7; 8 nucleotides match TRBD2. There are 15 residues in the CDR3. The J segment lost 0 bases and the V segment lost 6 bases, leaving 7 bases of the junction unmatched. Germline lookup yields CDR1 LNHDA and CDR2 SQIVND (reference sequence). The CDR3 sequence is CASSHESGGSYEQYF. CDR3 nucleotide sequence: TGTGCCAGTAGCCACGAAAGCGGGGGCTCCTACGAGCAGTACTTC.

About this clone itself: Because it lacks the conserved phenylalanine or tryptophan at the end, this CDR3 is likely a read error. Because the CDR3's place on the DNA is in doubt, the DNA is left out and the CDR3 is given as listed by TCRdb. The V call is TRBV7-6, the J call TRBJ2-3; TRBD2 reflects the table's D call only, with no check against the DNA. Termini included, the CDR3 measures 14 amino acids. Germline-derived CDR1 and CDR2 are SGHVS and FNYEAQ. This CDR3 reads CASSLISPSGRPAP.

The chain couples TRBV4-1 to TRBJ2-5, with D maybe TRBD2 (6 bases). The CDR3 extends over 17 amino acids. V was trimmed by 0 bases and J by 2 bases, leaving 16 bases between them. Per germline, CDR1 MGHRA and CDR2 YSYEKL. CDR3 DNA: TGCGCCAGCAGCCAAGAGGGGGGTTTGTGGGGGCAAGAGACCCAGTACTTC. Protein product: CASSQEGGLWGQETQYF.

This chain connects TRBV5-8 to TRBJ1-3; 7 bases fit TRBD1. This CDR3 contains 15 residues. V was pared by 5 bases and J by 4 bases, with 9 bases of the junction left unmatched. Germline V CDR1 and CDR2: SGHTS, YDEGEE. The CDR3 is CASRLPGQTGNTIYF. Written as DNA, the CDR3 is TGTGCCAGCAGATTACCGGGACAGACCGGAAACACCATATATTTT.

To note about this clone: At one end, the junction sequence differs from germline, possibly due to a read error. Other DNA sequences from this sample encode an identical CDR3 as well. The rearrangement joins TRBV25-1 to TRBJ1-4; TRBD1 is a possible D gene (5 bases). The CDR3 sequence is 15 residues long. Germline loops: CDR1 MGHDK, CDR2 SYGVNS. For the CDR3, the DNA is TGTGCCAGCAGTGCCCGGAGGGGTCTAGGGGAAAAACTGTTCTTT. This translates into CASSARRGLGEKLFF. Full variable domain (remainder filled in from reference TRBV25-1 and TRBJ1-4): EADIYQTPRYLVIGTGKKITLECSQTMGHDKMYWYQQDPGMELHLIHYSYGVNSTEKGDLSSESTVSRIRTEHFPLTLESARPSHTSQYLCASSARRGLGEKLFFGSGTQLSVL.

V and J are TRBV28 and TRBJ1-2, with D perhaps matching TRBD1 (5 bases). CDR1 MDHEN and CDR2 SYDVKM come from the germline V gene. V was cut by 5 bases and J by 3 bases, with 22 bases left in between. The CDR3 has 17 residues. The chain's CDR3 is CASSASPFGGKHYGYTF. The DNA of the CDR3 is TGTGCCAGCAGTGCTTCCCCCTTCGGGGGGAAACACTATGGCTACACCTTC.

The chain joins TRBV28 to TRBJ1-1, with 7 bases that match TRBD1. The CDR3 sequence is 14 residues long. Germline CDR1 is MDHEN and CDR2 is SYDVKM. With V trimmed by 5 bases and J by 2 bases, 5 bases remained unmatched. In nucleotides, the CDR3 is TGTGCCAGCAGTAGTTGGGACAGCAACACTGAAGCTTTCTTT. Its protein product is CASSSWDSNTEAFF.

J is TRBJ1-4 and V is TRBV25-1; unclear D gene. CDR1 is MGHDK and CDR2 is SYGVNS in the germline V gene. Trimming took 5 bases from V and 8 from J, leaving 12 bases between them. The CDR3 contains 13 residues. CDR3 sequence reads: CASSYFKKEKLFF. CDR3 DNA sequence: TGTGCCAGCAGTTACTTCAAGAAGGAAAAACTGTTTTTT.

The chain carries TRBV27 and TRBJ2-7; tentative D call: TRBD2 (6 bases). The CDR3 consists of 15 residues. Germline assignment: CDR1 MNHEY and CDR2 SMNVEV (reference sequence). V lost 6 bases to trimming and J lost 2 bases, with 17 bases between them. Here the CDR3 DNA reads TGTGCCAGCAGCCGCCTCGGGAGCGGGCCCTACGAGCAGTACTTC. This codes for CASSRLGSGPYEQYF.

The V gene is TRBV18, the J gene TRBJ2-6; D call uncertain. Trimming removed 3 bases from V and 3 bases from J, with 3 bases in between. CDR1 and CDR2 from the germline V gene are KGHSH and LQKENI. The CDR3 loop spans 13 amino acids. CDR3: CASSPDGANVLTF. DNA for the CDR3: TGTGCCAGCTCACCTGATGGGGCCAACGTCCTGACTTTC.

CDR3 protein: CASTPRDRSYEQYF. DNA for the CDR3: TGTGCCAGCACCCCCCGGGACAGGTCCTACGAGCAGTACTTC. V gene TRBV7-9 combines with J gene TRBJ2-7, with 8 bases matching TRBD1. CDR1 is SEHNR and CDR2 is FQNEAQ in the germline V gene (reference sequence). This CDR3 region has 14 residues. Unmatched junction bases numbered 6, after V lost 7 bases and J lost 1 base.

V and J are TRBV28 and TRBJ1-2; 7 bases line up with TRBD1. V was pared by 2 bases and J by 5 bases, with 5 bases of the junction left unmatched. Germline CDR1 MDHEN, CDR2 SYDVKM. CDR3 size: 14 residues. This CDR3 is CASSLEGGFYGYTF. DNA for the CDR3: TGTGCCAGCAGTTTAGAAGGGGGCTTTTATGGCTACACCTTC.

CDR3 sequence reads: CASSGTGGETQYF. In DNA, the CDR3 is TGCGCCAGCAGCGGGACAGGGGGCGAGACCCAGTACTTC. The V gene is TRBV5-1, the J gene TRBJ2-5; 12 bases are a match to TRBD1. The CDR3 consists of 13 residues. Germline CDR1 and CDR2: SGHRS and YFSETQ. V trimming: 4 bases; J trimming: 5 bases; junction bases outside the gene matches: 0. Complete variable domain (other parts from reference TRBV5-1 and TRBJ2-5): KAGVTQTPRYLIKTRGQQVTLSCSPISGHRSVSWYQQTPGQGLQFLFEYFSETQRNKGNFPGRFSGRQFSNSRSEMNVSTLELGDSALYLCASSGTGGETQYFGPGTRLLVL.

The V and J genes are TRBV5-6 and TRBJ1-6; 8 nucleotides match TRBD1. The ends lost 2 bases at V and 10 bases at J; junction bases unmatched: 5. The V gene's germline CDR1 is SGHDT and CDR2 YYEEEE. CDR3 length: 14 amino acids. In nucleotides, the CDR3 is TGTGCCAGCAGCTTAGGACAGGGAGGCTCACCCCTCCACTTT. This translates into CASSLGQGGSPLHF.

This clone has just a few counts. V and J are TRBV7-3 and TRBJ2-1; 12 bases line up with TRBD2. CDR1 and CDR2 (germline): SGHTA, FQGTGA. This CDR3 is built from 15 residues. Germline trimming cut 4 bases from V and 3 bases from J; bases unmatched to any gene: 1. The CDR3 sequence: CASSWGLAGYNEQFF. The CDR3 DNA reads TGTGCCAGCAGCTGGGGACTAGCGGGCTACAATGAGCAGTTCTTC.